This T cell receptor beta chain was identified in a study of blood T cell repertoires in COVID-19. Whole-study context: Whether acute or convalescent, the COVID-19 samples came from the United States, Italy and Spain.

Authors' data handling: Reference gene primer amplification in the assay estimated nucleated cell counts. The repertoire was sequenced with immunoSEQ multiplex PCR; TCRdb's copy has only in-frame clones and lacks some. For V, J and clone size, that table is used; D and trimming come from the DNA. The profile shows a few hundred thousand clones, roughly four fifths of them singletons. Trimming took 5 bases from V and 6 from J; bases not matched to a gene: 15. CDR1 is SGHVS, CDR2 FNYEAQ, per germline. The CDR3 is 17 residues long. A few counts support this clone. The TCR originated in a woman between 18 and 29 years old with acute or convalescent COVID-19. The chain couples TRBV7-6 to TRBJ2-1; 8 nucleotides line up with TRBD2. The sequenced sample consisted of peripheral blood. DNA of the CDR3: TGTGCCAGCAGCCCTCCTTCGGCGCGGGAGGTGGGCAATGAGCAGTTCTTC. Translated: CASSPPSAREVGNEQFF.